This TCR beta chain was captured in a study of blood T cell repertoires in COVID-19. Study-level information: COVID-19 samples collected from the United States, Italy and Spain covered acute and convalescent phases. The analysed material was cDNA or gDNA that came from T cells, B-cell-depleted T cells, or PBMCs.

Methods used by the authors: Nucleated cell counts were estimated from reference gene primer amplification. The table came from immunoSEQ multiplex PCR; TCRdb's copy has only in-frame clones and leaves some out. V, J and clone size derive from that table, while D and trimming were established from the DNA sequence. In the table there are over 95,000 clones, roughly 91% of which are singletons. CDR1 is SGHKS, CDR2 YYEKEE, per germline (reference sequence). The CDR3 is 16 amino acids. The V gene lost 6 bases and the J gene lost 1 base, with 19 bases spanning the gap. The material sequenced was peripheral blood. The sequence came from a human donor with acute or convalescent COVID-19. The donor label of this sample is uncertain. The chain couples TRBV5-5 to TRBJ2-5; tentative D call: TRBD2 (5 bases). CDR3 in amino acids: CASTAPTSSLQETQYF. The CDR3 nucleotides are TGTGCCAGCACTGCCCCTACCTCTAGCCTCCAAGAGACCCAGTACTTC. Based on the CDR3 plus reference TRBV5-5 and TRBJ2-5, the full variable domain is DAGVTQSPTHLIKTRGQQVTLRCSPISGHKSVSWYQQVLGQGPQFIFQYYEKEERGRGNFPDRFSARQFPNYSSELNVNALLLGDSALYLCASTAPTSSLQETQYFGPGTRLLVL.